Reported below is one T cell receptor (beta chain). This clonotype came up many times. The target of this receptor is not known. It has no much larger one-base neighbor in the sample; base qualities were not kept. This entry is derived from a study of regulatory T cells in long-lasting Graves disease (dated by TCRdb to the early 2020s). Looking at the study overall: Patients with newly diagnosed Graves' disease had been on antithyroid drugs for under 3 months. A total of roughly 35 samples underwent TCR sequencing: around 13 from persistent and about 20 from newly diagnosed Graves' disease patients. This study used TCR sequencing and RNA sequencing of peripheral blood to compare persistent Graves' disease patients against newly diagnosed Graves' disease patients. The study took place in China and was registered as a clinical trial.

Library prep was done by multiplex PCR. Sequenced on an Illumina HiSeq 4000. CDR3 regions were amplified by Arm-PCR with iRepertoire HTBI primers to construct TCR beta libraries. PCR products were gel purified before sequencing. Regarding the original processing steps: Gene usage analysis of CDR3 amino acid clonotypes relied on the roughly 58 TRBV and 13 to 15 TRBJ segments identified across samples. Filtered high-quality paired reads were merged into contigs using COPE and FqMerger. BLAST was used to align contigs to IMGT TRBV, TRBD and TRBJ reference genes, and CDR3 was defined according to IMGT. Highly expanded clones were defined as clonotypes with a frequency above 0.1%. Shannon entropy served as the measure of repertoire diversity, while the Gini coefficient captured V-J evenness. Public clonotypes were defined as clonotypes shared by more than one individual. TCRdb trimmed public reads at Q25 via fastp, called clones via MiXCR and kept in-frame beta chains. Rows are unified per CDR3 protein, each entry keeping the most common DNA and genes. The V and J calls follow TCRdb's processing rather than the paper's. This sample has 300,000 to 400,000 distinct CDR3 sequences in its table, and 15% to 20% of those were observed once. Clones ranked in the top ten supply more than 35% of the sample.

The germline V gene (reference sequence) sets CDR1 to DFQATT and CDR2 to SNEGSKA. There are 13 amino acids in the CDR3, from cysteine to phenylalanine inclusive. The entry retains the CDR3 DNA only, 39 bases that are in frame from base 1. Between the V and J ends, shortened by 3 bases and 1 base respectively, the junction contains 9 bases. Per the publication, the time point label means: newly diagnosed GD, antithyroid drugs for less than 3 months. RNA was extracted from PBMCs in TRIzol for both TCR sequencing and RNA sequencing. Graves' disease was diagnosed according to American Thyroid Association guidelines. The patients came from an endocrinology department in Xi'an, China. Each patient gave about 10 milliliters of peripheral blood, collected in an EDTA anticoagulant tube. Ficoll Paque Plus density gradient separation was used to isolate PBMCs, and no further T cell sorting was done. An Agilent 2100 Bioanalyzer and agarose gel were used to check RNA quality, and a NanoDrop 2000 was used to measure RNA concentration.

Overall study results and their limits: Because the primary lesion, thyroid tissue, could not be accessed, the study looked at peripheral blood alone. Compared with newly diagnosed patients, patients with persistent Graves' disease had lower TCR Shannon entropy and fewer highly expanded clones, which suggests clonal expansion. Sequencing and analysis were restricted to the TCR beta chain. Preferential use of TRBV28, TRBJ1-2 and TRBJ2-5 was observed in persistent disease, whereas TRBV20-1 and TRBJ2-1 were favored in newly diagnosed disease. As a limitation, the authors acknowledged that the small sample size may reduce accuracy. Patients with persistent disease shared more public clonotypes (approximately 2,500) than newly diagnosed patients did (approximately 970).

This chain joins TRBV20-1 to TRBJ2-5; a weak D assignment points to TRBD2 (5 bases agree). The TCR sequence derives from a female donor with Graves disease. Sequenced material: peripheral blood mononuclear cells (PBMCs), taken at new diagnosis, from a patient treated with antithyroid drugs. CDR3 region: CSASPGIQETQYF. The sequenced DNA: TGCAGTGCTAGTCCCGGGATCCAAGAGACCCAGTACTTC.